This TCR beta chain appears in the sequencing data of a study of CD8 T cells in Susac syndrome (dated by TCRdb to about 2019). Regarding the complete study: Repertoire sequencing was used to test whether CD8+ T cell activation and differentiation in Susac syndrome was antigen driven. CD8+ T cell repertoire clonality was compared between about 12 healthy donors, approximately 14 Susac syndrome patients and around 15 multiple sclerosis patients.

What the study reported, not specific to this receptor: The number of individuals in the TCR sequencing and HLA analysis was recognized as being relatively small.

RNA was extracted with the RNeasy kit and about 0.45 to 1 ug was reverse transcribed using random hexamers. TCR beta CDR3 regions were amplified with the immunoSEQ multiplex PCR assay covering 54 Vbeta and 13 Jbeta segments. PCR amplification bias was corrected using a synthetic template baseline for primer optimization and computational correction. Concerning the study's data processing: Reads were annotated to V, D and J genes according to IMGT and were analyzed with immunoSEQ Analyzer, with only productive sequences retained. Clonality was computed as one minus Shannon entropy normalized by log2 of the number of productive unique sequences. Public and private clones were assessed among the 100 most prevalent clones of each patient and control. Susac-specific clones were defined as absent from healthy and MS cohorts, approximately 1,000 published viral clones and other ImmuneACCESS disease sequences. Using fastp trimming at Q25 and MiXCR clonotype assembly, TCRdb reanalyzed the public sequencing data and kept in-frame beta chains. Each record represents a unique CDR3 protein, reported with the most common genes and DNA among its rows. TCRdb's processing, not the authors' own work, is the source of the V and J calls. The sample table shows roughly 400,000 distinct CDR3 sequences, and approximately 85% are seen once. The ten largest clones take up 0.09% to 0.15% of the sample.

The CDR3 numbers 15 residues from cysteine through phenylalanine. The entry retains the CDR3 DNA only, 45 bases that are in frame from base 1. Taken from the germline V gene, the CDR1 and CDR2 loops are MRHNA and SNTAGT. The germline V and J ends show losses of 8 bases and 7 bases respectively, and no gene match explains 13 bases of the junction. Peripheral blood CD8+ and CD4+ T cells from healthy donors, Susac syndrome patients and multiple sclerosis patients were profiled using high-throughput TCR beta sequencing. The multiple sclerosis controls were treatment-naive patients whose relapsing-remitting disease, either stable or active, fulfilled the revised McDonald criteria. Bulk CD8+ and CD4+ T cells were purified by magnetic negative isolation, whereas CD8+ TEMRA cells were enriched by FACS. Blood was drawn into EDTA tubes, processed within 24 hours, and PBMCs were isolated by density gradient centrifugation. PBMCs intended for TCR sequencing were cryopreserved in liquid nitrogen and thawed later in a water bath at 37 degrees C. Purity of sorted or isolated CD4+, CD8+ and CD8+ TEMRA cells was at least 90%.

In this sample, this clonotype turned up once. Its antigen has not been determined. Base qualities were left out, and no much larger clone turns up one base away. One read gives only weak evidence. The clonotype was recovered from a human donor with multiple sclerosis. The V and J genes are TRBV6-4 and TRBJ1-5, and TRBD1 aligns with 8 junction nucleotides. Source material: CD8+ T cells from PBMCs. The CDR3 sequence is CASPPRTGLGQPQHF. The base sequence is TGTGCCAGCCCCCCCCGGACAGGGCTTGGACAGCCCCAGCATTTT.